This T cell receptor (beta chain) was profiled in a study of neoadjuvant nivolumab and ipilimumab in lung cancer. Broader study findings: From pretherapy to surgery, tumor richness and clonality rose with dual therapy. TCR receptors were sequenced in few samples. Blood richness before therapy tracked richness in tumors resected after neoadjuvant therapy. TCR richness and clonality were higher in tumors than adjacent uninvolved lung.

Germline V lookup: CDR1 SGHAT, CDR2 FQNNGV. The CDR3 consists of 16 residues. The ends were cut back, 5 bases at V and 1 base at J, with 12 bases in the middle. Produced via immunoSEQ multiplex PCR; TCRdb's table is partial and in-frame only. The sample lists 25,000 to 35,000 clones, about 83% seen once, with 5.1% in the top ten. For this clone: Antigen unknown.

This sequence was found in an adult with non-small cell lung cancer. The input for sequencing was tumor tissue, taken after neoadjuvant nivolumab, alone or with ipilimumab, at or shortly before surgery. The rearrangement links TRBV11-2 to TRBJ2-6; tentative D call: TRBD2 (6 bases). The CDR3 spells CASSPKGTSGANVLTF. The CDR3 DNA sequence: TGTGCCAGCAGCCCAAAGGGGACTTCTGGGGCCAACGTCCTGACTTTC. Looking up the rest from reference TRBV11-2 and TRBJ2-6 gives the full variable domain: EAGVAQSPRYKIIEKRQSVAFWCNPISGHATLYWYQQILGQGPKLLIQFQNNGVVDDSQLPKDRFSAERLKGVDSTLKIQPAKLEDSAVYLCASSPKGTSGANVLTFGAGSRLTVL.